This TCR beta chain appears in the sequencing data of a study of blood T cell repertoires in COVID-19. At the level of the study: Some COVID-19 samples were acute and others convalescent; all came from the United States, Italy and Spain. From T cells, B-cell-depleted T cells, or PBMCs came the material, which was cDNA or gDNA.

V was trimmed by 7 bases and J by 8 bases, leaving 17 bases between them. The CDR3 has 13 amino acids. Germline values: CDR1 SNHLY, CDR2 FYNNEI. As handled by the study authors: Researchers report that nucleated cell counts were estimated from reference gene primer amplification. Using immunoSEQ multiplex PCR, the repertoire was profiled, and TCRdb retains in-frame clones only, with some absent. V, J and clone size are those of that table, while D and trimming were read from the DNA. This sample carries tens of thousands of clones, 80% to 90% of them seen once, and the ten largest clones take around 30%.

J is TRBJ1-2 and V is TRBV2, with no clear D. The sequence was obtained from a woman of 80 years or more with COVID-19, enrolled during active disease. Input material: peripheral blood. The chain's CDR3 is CASTETPVEGYTF. CDR3 in DNA: TGTGCCAGCACCGAAACGCCAGTGGAGGGCTACACCTTC.